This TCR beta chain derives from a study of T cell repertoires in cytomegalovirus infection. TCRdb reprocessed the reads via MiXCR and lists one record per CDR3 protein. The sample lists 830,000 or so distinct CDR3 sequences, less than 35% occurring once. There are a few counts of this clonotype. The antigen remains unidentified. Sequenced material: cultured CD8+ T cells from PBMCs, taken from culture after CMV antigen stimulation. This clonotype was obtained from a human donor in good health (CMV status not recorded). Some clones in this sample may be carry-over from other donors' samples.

In DNA form, the CDR3 reads TGCGCCAGCACCTCCGGGGGGGGCCCCAATGAGCAGTTCTTC. Its protein product is CASTSGGGPNEQFF. This chain links TRBV4-1 with TRBJ2-1, with 8 bases aligning to TRBD2. In germline, CDR1 is MGHRA, CDR2 YSYEKL. V was pared by 7 bases and J by 6 bases, with 8 bases of the junction left unmatched. The CDR3 length is 14 residues.